The 9 T cell receptor beta chains given below trace back to one sample, sequenced in a study of cytomegalovirus exposure and HLA in healthy donors. The PCR employed 60 Vbeta primers together with 13 Jbeta primers. Libraries were prepared by immunoSEQ multiplex PCR; TCRdb keeps only in-frame clonotypes and omits some of them. Of 100,000 to 150,000 clones listed, roughly 79% are singletons. The sample was PBMCs. These receptors originate from a woman aged 18-30 years in good health and CMV-seronegative.

This clone was seen only once. This chain links TRBV10-3 with TRBJ2-7, with 9 bases lining up with TRBD2. Per germline, CDR1 ENHRY and CDR2 SYGVKD. V was pared by 8 bases and J by 6 bases, with 8 bases of the junction left unmatched. This CDR3 spans 13 amino acids. In nucleotides, the CDR3 is TGTGCCATCGGAGGCGGGAGGGCCGCCGAGCAGTACTTC. Its protein is CAIGGGRAAEQYF.

This chain uses TRBV5-1 with TRBJ2-7; TRBD1 matches at 10 bases. Germline loops: CDR1 SGHRS, CDR2 YFSETQ. The CDR3 extends over 14 amino acids. The V segment lost 4 bases and the J segment 3 bases; nucleotides outside the gene matches: 4. The CDR3 DNA sequence: TGCGCCAGCAGCCTGGGACAGGGGTACTACGAGCAGTACTTC. Amino acid sequence: CASSLGQGYYEQYF.

This chain joins TRBV10-1 and TRBJ2-3; 9 positions match TRBD2. Germline-derived CDR1 and CDR2 are WNHNN and SYGVQD (reference sequence). The CDR3 covers 16 residues. V lost 6 bases, J lost 6 bases, and 13 bases stayed unmatched. The CDR3 sequence: CASSLRGTSLRDTQYF. CDR3 DNA: TGCGCCAGCAGCCTTAGAGGGACTAGCTTGCGTGATACGCAGTATTTT.

The table lists this clone with a count of one. This chain uses TRBV15 with TRBJ2-7; 11 bases align to TRBD2. V shed 3 bases, J shed 9 bases, and the junction held 10 bases outside the gene matches. Germline V gives CDR1 LNHNV, CDR2 YYDKDF (reference sequence). The CDR3 contains 15 residues. DNA of the CDR3: TGTGCCACCAGCAGTCGACTAGCGGGAAACGGGGGGCAGTACTTC. The encoded protein is CATSSRLAGNGGQYF.

In this sample, this clone turned up once. This chain links TRBV15 with TRBJ2-1, with 14 bases lining up with TRBD2. CDR3 length equals 16 residues. The V gene end was trimmed by 3 bases and the J gene end by 7 bases; junction bases not matched to a gene: 5. The germline V gene has CDR1 LNHNV and CDR2 YYDKDF (reference sequence). The CDR3 DNA sequence: TGTGCCACCAGCAGTCGAGGACTAGCGGGAGGAAATGAGCAGTTCTTC. It specifies CATSSRGLAGGNEQFF.

The rearrangement uses TRBV5-1 and TRBJ2-2; D uncertain. The CDR3 length is 14 residues. V lost 4 bases, J lost 0 bases, and 7 bases lay in between. Looked up from germline, CDR1 is SGHRS and CDR2 is YFSETQ. This CDR3 reads CASSPLANTGELFF. The CDR3 nucleotides are TGCGCCAGCAGCCCTCTAGCGAACACCGGGGAGCTGTTTTTT. The full variable domain, rest sourced from reference TRBV5-1 and TRBJ2-2, is KAGVTQTPRYLIKTRGQQVTLSCSPISGHRSVSWYQQTPGQGLQFLFEYFSETQRNKGNFPGRFSGRQFSNSRSEMNVSTLELGDSALYLCASSPLANTGELFFGEGSRLTVL.

This clone was observed at least ten times. The chain has TRBV5-1 and TRBJ1-1; D unresolved. Trimming shortened V by 1 base and J by 6 bases, and 7 bases separated the two germline ends. This CDR3 spans 12 amino acids. Per germline, CDR1 SGHRS and CDR2 YFSETQ. In DNA form, the CDR3 reads TGCGCCAGCAGCTTGCCCGCAGCTGAAGCTTTCTTT. As protein: CASSLPAAEAFF. Supplemented by reference TRBV5-1 and TRBJ1-1, the full variable domain reads KAGVTQTPRYLIKTRGQQVTLSCSPISGHRSVSWYQQTPGQGLQFLFEYFSETQRNKGNFPGRFSGRQFSNSRSEMNVSTLELGDSALYLCASSLPAAEAFFGQGTRLTVV.

This sequence joins TRBV7-8 and TRBJ1-5; D remains ambiguous. CDR1 and CDR2 (germline): SGHVS, FQNEAQ. This CDR3 spans 20 amino acids. V was cut by 4 bases and J by 1 base, with 26 bases left in between. CDR3 amino acids: CASSSPRESLGTLSNQPQHF. As DNA, the CDR3 is TGTGCCAGCAGCTCCCCCCGTGAATCTCTAGGCACACTGAGCAATCAGCCCCAGCATTTT.

The chain employs TRBV6-1 and TRBJ2-1, with TRBD2 matching 9 bases. From germline, CDR1 is MNHNS and CDR2 SASEGT. The CDR3 contains 15 residues. V lost 2 bases to trimming and J lost 5 bases; unmatched junction nucleotides: 4. The chain's CDR3 is CASSEFSGRHNEQFF. The DNA of the CDR3 is TGTGCCAGCAGTGAATTTAGCGGGAGACACAATGAGCAGTTCTTC.